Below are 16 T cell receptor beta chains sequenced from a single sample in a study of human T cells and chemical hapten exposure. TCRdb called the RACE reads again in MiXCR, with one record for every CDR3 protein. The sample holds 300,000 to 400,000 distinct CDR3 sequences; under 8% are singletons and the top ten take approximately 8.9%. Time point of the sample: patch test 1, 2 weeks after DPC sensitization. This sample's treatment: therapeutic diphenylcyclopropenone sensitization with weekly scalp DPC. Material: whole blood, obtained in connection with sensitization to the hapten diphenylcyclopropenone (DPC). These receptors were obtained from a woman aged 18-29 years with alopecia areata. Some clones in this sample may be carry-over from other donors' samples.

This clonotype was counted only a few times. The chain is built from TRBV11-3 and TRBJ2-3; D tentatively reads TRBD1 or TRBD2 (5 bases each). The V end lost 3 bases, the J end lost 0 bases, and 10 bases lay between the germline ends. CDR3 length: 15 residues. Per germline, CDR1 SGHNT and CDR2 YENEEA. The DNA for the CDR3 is TGTGCCAGCAGCTTCGGGACCCCTAGCACAGATACGCAGTATTTT. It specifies CASSFGTPSTDTQYF. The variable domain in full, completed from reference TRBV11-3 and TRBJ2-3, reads EAGVVQSPRYKIIEKKQPVAFWCNPISGHNTLYWYLQNLGQGPELLIRYENEEAVDDSQLPKDRFSAERLKGVDSTLKIQPAELGDSAVYLCASSFGTPSTDTQYFGPGTRLTVL.

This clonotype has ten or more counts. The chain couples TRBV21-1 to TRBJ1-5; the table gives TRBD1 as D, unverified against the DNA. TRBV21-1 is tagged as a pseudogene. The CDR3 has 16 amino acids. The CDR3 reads CASSKDRTGYGQPQHF. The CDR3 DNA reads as TGTGCCAGCAGCAAAGACAGGACAGGATACGGTCAGCCCCAGCATTTT.

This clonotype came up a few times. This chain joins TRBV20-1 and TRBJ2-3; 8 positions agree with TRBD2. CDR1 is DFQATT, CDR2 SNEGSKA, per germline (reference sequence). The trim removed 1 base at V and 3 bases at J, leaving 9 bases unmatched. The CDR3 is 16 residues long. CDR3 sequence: CSARGTQSGGTDTQYF. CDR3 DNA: TGCAGTGCTAGAGGAACCCAAAGCGGGGGTACAGATACGCAGTATTTT.

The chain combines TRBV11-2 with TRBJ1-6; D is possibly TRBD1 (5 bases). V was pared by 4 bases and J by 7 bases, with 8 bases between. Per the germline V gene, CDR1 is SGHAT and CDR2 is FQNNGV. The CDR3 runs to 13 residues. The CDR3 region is CASSSTENSPLHF. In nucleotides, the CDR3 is TGTGCCAGCAGCTCGACAGAGAATTCACCCCTCCACTTT.

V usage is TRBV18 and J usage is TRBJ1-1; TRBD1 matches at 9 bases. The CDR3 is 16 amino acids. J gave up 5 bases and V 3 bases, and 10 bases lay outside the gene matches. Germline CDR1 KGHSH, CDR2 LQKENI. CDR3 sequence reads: CASSPESVTGGTEAFF. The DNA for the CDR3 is TGTGCCAGCTCACCGGAATCGGTGACAGGGGGGACTGAAGCTTTCTTT.

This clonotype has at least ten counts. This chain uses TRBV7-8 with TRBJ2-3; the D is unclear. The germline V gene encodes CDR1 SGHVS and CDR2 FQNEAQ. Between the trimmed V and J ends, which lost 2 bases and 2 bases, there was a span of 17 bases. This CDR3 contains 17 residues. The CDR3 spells CASSLMTSPLPTDTQYF. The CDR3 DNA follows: TGTGCCAGCAGCTTAATGACCTCACCTCTTCCCACAGATACGCAGTATTTT.

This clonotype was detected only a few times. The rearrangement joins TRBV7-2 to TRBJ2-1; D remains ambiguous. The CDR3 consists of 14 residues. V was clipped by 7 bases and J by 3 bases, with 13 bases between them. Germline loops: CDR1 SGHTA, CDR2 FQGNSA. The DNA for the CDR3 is TGTGCCAGCACCCTATCGGACGACTACAATGAGCAGTTCTTC. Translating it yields CASTLSDDYNEQFF.

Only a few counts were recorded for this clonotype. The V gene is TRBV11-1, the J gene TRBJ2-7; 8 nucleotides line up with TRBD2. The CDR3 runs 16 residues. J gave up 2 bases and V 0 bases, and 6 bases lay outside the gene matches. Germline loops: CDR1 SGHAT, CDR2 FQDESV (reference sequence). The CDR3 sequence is CASSLAAGGFPYEQYF. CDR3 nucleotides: TGTGCCAGCAGCTTAGCGGCGGGGGGTTTCCCCTACGAGCAGTACTTC.

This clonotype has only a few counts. The CDR3 DNA is TGCGCCAGCAGCTTGGCCCCGGGACAGTACAATGAGCAGTTCTTC. This translates into CASSLAPGQYNEQFF. The J gene is TRBJ2-1, the V gene TRBV5-1; 7 nucleotides agree with TRBD1. Germline lookup yields CDR1 SGHRS and CDR2 YFSETQ. The CDR3 totals 15 residues. J lost 4 bases, V lost 0 bases, and 4 bases had no gene match.

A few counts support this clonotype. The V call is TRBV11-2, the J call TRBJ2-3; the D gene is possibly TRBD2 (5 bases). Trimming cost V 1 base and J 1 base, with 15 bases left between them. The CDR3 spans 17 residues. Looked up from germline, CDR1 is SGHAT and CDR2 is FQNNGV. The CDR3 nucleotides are TGTGCCAGCAGCTTAGCCCCTCTCTCGCGGGGCACAGATACGCAGTATTTT. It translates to CASSLAPLSRGTDTQYF. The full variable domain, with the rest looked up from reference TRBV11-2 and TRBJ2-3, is EAGVAQSPRYKIIEKRQSVAFWCNPISGHATLYWYQQILGQGPKLLIQFQNNGVVDDSQLPKDRFSAERLKGVDSTLKIQPAKLEDSAVYLCASSLAPLSRGTDTQYFGPGTRLTVL.

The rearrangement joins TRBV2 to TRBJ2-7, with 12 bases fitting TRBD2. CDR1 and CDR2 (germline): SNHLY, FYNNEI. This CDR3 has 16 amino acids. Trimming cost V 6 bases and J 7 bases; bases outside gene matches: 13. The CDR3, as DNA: TGTGCCAGCAGAGCCGGGACTAGCGGGCTTCAGGAGGAGCAGTACTTC. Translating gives CASRAGTSGLQEEQYF.

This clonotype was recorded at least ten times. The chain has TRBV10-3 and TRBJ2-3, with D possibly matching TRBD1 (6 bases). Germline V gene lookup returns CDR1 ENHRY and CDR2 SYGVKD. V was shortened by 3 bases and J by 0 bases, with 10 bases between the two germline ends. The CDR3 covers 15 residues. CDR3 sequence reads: CAISDGQGSTDTQYF. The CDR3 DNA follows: TGTGCCATCAGTGACGGGCAGGGGAGCACAGATACGCAGTATTTT.

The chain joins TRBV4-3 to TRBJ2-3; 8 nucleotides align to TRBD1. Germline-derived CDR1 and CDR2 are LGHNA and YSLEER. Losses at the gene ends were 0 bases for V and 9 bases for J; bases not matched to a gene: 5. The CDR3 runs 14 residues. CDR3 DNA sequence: TGCGCCAGCAGCCAAGATACAGGGGGTTTCACGCAGTATTTT. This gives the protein CASSQDTGGFTQYF.

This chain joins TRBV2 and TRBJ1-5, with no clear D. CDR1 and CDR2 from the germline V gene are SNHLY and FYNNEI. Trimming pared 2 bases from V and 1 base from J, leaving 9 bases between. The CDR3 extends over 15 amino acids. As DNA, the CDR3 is TGTGCCAGCAGTGAACGGACCGTGAGCAATCAGCCCCAGCATTTT. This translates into CASSERTVSNQPQHF. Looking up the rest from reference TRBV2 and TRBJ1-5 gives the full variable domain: EPEVTQTPSHQVTQMGQEVILRCVPISNHLYFYWYRQILGQKVEFLVSFYNNEISEKSEIFDDQFSVERPDGSNFTLKIRSTKLEDSAMYFCASSERTVSNQPQHFGDGTRLSIL.

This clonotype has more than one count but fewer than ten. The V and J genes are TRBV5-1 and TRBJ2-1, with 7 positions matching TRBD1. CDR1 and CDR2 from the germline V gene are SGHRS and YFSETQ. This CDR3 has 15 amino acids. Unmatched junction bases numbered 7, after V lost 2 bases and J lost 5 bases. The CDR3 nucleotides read TGCGCCAGCAGCTTCAATCCGGGACAGAACAATGAGCAGTTCTTC. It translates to CASSFNPGQNNEQFF.

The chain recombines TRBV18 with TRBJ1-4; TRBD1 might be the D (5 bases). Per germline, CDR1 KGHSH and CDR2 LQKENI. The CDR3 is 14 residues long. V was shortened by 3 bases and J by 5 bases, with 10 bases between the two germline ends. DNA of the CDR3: TGTGCCAGCTCACCTCAGGGTCACAATGAAAAACTGTTTTTT. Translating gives CASSPQGHNEKLFF.